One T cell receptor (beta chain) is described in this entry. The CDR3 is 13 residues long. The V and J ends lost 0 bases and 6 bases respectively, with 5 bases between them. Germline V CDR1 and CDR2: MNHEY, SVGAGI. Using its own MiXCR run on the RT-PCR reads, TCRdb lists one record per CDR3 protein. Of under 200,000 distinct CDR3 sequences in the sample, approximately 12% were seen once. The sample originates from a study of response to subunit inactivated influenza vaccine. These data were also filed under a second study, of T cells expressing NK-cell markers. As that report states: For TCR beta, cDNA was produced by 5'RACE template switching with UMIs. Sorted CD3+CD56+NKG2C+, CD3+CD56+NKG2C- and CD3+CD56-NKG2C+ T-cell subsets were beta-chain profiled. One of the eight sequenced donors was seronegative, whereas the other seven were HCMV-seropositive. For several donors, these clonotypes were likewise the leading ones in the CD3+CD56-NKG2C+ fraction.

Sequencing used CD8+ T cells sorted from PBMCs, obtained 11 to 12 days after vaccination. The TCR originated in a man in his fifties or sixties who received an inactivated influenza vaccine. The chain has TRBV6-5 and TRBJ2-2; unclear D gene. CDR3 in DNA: TGTGCCAGCAGTTACTCGGGGTCCGGGGAGCTGTTTTTT. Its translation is CASSYSGSGELFF.